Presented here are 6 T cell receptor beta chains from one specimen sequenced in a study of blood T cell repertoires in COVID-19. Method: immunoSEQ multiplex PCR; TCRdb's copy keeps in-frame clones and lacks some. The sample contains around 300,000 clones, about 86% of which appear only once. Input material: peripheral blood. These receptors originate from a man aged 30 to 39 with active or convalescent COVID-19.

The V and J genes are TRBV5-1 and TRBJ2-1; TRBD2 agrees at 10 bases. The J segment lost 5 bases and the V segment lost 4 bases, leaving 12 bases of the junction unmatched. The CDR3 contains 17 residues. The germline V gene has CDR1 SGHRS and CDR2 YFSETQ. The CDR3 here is CASSPNGPSGGDNEQFF. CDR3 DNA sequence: TGCGCCAGCAGCCCCAATGGGCCTAGCGGGGGTGACAATGAGCAGTTCTTC.

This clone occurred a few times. CDR3: CATQGLDSGIYEQYF. DNA of the CDR3: TGTGCCACCCAGGGGTTAGATAGCGGGATCTACGAGCAGTACTTC. The J gene is TRBJ2-7, the V gene TRBV5-4, with 8 bases that match TRBD2. Looked up from germline, CDR1 is SGHNT and CDR2 is YYREEE (reference sequence). The CDR3 spans 15 residues. With 9 bases clipped from V and 3 bases from J, the junction kept 14 bases outside the gene matches. The entire variable domain, with the rest obtained from reference TRBV5-4 and TRBJ2-7, is as follows: ETGVTQSPTHLIKTRGQQVTLRCSSQSGHNTVSWYQQALGQGPQFIFQYYREEENGRGNFPPRFSGLQFPNYSSELNVNALELDDSALYLCATQGLDSGIYEQYFGPGTRLTVT.

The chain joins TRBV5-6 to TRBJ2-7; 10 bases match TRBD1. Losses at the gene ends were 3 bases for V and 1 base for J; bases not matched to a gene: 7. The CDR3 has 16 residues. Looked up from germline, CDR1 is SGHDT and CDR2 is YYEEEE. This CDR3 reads CASSSWTGGYSYEQYF. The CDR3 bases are TGTGCCAGCAGCTCATGGACAGGGGGGTATTCCTACGAGCAGTACTTC.

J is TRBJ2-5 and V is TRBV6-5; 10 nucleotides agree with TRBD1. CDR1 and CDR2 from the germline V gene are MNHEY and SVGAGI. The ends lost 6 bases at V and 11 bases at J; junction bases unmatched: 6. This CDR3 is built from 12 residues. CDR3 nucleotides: TGTGCCAGCAGATGGGACAGGGGCCCGCAGTACTTC. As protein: CASRWDRGPQYF.

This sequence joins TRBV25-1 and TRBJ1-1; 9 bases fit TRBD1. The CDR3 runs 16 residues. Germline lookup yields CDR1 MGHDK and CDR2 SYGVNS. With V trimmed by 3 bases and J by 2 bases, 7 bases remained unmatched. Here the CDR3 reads CASSDPHRGQNTEAFF. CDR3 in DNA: TGTGCCAGCAGTGACCCCCACAGGGGGCAAAACACTGAAGCTTTCTTT.

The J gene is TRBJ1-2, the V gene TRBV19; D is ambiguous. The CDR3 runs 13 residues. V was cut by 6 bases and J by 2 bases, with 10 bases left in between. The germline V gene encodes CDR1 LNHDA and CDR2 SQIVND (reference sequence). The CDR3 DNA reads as TGTGCCAGTAGAAAAGACATCAACTATGGCTACACCTTC. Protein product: CASRKDINYGYTF.